The rows below give T cell receptor beta chains drawn from one sample of a study of shared clonotypes between healthy human individuals. Sequencing used immunoSEQ multiplex PCR; TCRdb keeps in-frame clones, though not all of them. The sample has roughly 2,500,000 clones; over 85% are singletons. The sample comprised naive CD4+ T cells from PBMCs. All receptors come from a man younger than 35 in good health. Some clones in this sample may be carry-over from other donors' samples. CDR3s include the opening cysteine and the closing phenylalanine or tryptophan. D genes are given only for firm matches. Clone size is stated in some rows and not others, as once, few, many or a class when expanded.

TRBV10-1	TRBJ2-1	-	-	TGCGCCAGCAGTGCCGGGCACAAGGTCGGTAACGAGCAGTTCTTC	CASSAGHKVGNEQFF
TRBV7-4	TRBJ1-5	-	TRBD1	TGTGCCAGCAGCTTACGAACCGGGACAGACTTTTCGGGCAATCAGCCCCAGCATTTT	CASSLRTGTDFSGNQPQHF
TRBV6-1	TRBJ1-5	once	-	TGTGCCAGCAGTGAACCAGGGAATCAGCCCCAGCATTTT	CASSEPGNQPQHF
TRBV5-1	TRBJ2-2	-	TRBD1	TGCGCCAGCAGCTTGAGGACAGGGGCCAGCGGGGAGCTGTTTTTT	CASSLRTGASGELFF
TRBV28	TRBJ1-2	-	-	TGTGCCAGCAGCCTCTCTAACGGGGCAGGACCGGGCTACACCTTC	CASSLSNGAGPGYTF
TRBV7-9	TRBJ1-4	-	TRBD1	TGTGCCAGCAGCCTCAGGGGGGCCGGGATCGGAGAAAAACTGTTTTTT	CASSLRGAGIGEKLFF
TRBV5-1	TRBJ2-3	few	-	TGCGCCAGCAGCTTGGCTGCTAGCACAGATACGCAGTATTTT	CASSLAASTDTQYF
TRBV4-3	TRBJ1-4	-	-	TGCGCCAGCAGCCAAGAATTGGCTAGGGGAGATGAAAAACTGTTTTTT	CASSQELARGDEKLFF
TRBV13	TRBJ1-2	-	-	TGTGCCAGCAGCTTAGGGTTGATGCCCTACTATGGCTACACCTTC	CASSLGLMPYYGYTF
TRBV28	TRBJ2-7	-	TRBD1	TGTGCCAGCATCAAACAGGGGGCAGGCTACGAGCAGTACTTC	CASIKQGAGYEQYF
TRBV18	TRBJ1-2	-	TRBD1	TGTGCCAGCTCACCGTCAGGGGGCGATGGCTACACCTTC	CASSPSGGDGYTF
TRBV7-6	TRBJ1-2	-	-	TGTGCCAGCAGCAAACTTAGCCCGGTCGTGCTCGGGGTCCACTACACCTTC	CASSKLSPVVLGVHYTF
TRBV5-1	TRBJ1-1	-	-	TGCGCCAGCAGCTTGGCCCGGGGCGGACCCCTGGGGAACACTGAAGCTTTCTTT	CASSLARGGPLGNTEAFF
TRBV27	TRBJ1-3	once	TRBD1	TGTGCCAGCAGTTTAAAGGACAGGGCGTCCCCCCACTCTGGAAACACCATATATTTT	CASSLKDRASPHSGNTIYF
TRBV7-8	TRBJ1-5	-	-	TGCGCCAGCAGCCCAGGTAGGAAGGAGCCCAATCAGCCCCAGCATTTT	CASSPGRKEPNQPQHF
TRBV4-1	TRBJ1-6	-	-	TGCGCCAGCAGCCAAGATGGCGGAACTTCACCCCTCCACTTT	CASSQDGGTSPLHF
TRBV18	TRBJ1-2	-	-	TGTGCCAGCTCACCAACGGGGACTCCGGCCGGAATTAACTATGGCTACACCTTC	CASSPTGTPAGINYGYTF
TRBV18	TRBJ1-5	-	-	TGTGCCAGCTCGACGGGGAGCGGGGAGGGACAGCCCCAGCATTTT	CASSTGSGEGQPQHF
TRBV6-1	TRBJ1-1	-	-	TGTGCCAGCACCCACAGTCGGAGGACTGAAGCTTTCTTT	CASTHSRRTEAFF
TRBV28	TRBJ1-1	-	-	TGTGCCAGCAGTTTAGAGCTGAGAAACACTGAAGCTTTCTTT	CASSLELRNTEAFF
TRBV2	TRBJ2-3	-	-	TGTGCCAGCAGCCAAAGCCCCGTGACAGATACGCAGTATTTT	CASSQSPVTDTQYF
TRBV7-2	TRBJ1-4	-	-	TGTGCCAGCACCCCCATAGGGGCGACTAATGAAAAACTGTTTTTT	CASTPIGATNEKLFF
TRBV5-1	TRBJ2-5	-	-	TGCGCCAGCAGCGGCGGGACAGTTAAAGAGACCCAGTACTTC	CASSGGTVKETQYF
TRBV14	TRBJ1-1	-	-	TGTGCCAGCAGCCAAAATTTTGTGAACACTGAAGCTTTCTTT	CASSQNFVNTEAFF